These 11 T cell receptor beta chains were sequenced from one sample in a study of CD8 T cells in ankylosing spondylitis. Study-level points and caveats: In ankylosing spondylitis blood, a motif of seven or eight highly homologous TCR beta variants appeared characteristic.

Their specific antigens are unknown. TCRdb recomputed calls from the 5' RACE reads with MiXCR, one row per CDR3 protein. The sample records 220,000 or so distinct CDR3 sequences, 15% to 20% being singletons. Material: blood, either unsorted or a sorted T cell fraction (not recorded which). The source is a male donor with ankylosing spondylitis.

The rearrangement joins TRBV4-1 to TRBJ2-7; D unresolved. V lost 0 bases and J lost 7, with 10 bases in between. Germline V CDR1 and CDR2: MGHRA, YSYEKL. The CDR3 runs 13 residues. Written as DNA, the CDR3 is TGCGCCAGCAGCCAAGAACCGGAGAGGGAGCAGTACTTC. Translating gives CASSQEPEREQYF.

This clonotype turned up a few times. This sequence joins TRBV5-1 and TRBJ2-2; 9 bases align to TRBD1. CDR1 is SGHRS and CDR2 is YFSETQ in the germline V gene. V lost 5 bases to trimming and J lost 5 bases; unmatched junction nucleotides: 1. The CDR3 is 13 amino acids. This chain's CDR3 is CASSGTGTGELFF. CDR3 bases: TGCGCCAGCAGTGGGACAGGGACCGGGGAGCTGTTTTTT.

This clonotype was found a few times. The chain couples TRBV5-1 to TRBJ2-7; 9 bases line up with TRBD1. The ends lost 2 bases at V and 7 bases at J; junction bases unmatched: 10. The CDR3 is 15 amino acids. Germline V lookup: CDR1 SGHRS, CDR2 YFSETQ. The CDR3: CASSFTGGASGEQYF. DNA of the CDR3: TGCGCCAGCAGCTTCACAGGGGGCGCTTCGGGGGAGCAGTACTTC.

The V gene is TRBV18, the J gene TRBJ2-5; D is ambiguous. Germline V gene sequence: CDR1 KGHSH, CDR2 LQKENI. The CDR3 loop spans 13 amino acids. Trimming stripped 5 bases from V and 2 bases from J, with 9 bases between. CDR3 residues: CASSGPSQETQYF. The CDR3 bases are TGTGCCAGCTCAGGTCCTTCACAAGAGACCCAGTACTTC.

The CDR3 nucleotides read TGTGCCAGCAGCCCGCAGACAGGGGCGGGTGAAAAACTGTTTTTT. Translated: CASSPQTGAGEKLFF. V gene TRBV7-9 combines with J gene TRBJ1-4, with 8 bases aligning to TRBD1. Losses at the gene ends were 5 bases for V and 7 bases for J; bases not matched to a gene: 9. The CDR3 covers 15 residues. Germline CDR1 and CDR2: SEHNR and FQNEAQ (reference sequence).

V is TRBV19 and J is TRBJ1-5; no definite D call. Per the germline V gene, CDR1 is LNHDA and CDR2 is SQIVND (reference sequence). Trimming took off 7 bases at V and 0 bases at J, with 13 bases between the two ends. The CDR3 has 15 amino acids. The CDR3 sequence is CASIAAAYSNQPQHF. The CDR3 DNA sequence: TGTGCCAGTATAGCGGCAGCTTATAGCAATCAGCCCCAGCATTTT.

This clonotype was recorded many times. The chain carries TRBV20-1 and TRBJ1-1; no firm D call. Germline values: CDR1 DFQATT, CDR2 SNEGSKA (reference sequence). V was cut by 6 bases and J by 5 bases, with 10 bases left in between. The CDR3 covers 11 residues. Written as DNA, the CDR3 is TGCAGTGCGCCCGAGGTGACTGAAGCTTTCTTT. Translated, it gives CSAPEVTEAFF.

The CDR3 spells CASSSPGGHQETQYF. In DNA, the CDR3 is TGTGCCAGCAGTAGCCCTGGGGGGCACCAAGAGACCCAGTACTTC. The chain is built from TRBV12-3 or TRBV12-4 and TRBJ2-5; D tentatively reads TRBD1 or TRBD2 (6 bases each). V was clipped by 5 bases and J by 0 bases, with 13 bases between them. This CDR3 has 15 residues.

This clonotype was seen many times. This sequence joins TRBV27 and TRBJ2-6; 10 bases match TRBD2. CDR1 is MNHEY and CDR2 is SMNVEV in the germline V gene (reference sequence). CDR3 length: 17 residues. The V and J ends lost 3 bases and 0 bases, in that order; junction bases with no gene match: 2. The CDR3 protein is CASSLLAGGSGANVLTF. The CDR3 DNA follows: TGTGCCAGCAGTTTGTTAGCGGGAGGCTCTGGGGCCAACGTCCTGACTTTC.

This clonotype was counted a few times. The chain links TRBV12-3 or TRBV12-4 to TRBJ2-3; D possibly matches TRBD1 or TRBD2 (5 bases each). V dropped 5 bases and J dropped 1 base, with 13 bases sitting between them. This CDR3 region has 15 residues. Here the CDR3 DNA reads TGTGCCAGCAGTCACCCGGGGACGGGCACAGATACGCAGTATTTT. The encoded protein is CASSHPGTGTDTQYF.

V gene TRBV28 combines with J gene TRBJ2-2; 13 bases match TRBD2. Germline V gene data show CDR1 as MDHEN and CDR2 as SYDVKM. Losses at the gene ends were 2 bases for V and 7 bases for J; bases not matched to a gene: 16. The CDR3 is made up of 20 amino acids. The CDR3 DNA reads as TGTGCCAGCAGTTTAGGGACCCGATGGACTAGCGGGAGATGGGTCGGGGAGCTGTTTTTT. Translation gives CASSLGTRWTSGRWVGELFF.